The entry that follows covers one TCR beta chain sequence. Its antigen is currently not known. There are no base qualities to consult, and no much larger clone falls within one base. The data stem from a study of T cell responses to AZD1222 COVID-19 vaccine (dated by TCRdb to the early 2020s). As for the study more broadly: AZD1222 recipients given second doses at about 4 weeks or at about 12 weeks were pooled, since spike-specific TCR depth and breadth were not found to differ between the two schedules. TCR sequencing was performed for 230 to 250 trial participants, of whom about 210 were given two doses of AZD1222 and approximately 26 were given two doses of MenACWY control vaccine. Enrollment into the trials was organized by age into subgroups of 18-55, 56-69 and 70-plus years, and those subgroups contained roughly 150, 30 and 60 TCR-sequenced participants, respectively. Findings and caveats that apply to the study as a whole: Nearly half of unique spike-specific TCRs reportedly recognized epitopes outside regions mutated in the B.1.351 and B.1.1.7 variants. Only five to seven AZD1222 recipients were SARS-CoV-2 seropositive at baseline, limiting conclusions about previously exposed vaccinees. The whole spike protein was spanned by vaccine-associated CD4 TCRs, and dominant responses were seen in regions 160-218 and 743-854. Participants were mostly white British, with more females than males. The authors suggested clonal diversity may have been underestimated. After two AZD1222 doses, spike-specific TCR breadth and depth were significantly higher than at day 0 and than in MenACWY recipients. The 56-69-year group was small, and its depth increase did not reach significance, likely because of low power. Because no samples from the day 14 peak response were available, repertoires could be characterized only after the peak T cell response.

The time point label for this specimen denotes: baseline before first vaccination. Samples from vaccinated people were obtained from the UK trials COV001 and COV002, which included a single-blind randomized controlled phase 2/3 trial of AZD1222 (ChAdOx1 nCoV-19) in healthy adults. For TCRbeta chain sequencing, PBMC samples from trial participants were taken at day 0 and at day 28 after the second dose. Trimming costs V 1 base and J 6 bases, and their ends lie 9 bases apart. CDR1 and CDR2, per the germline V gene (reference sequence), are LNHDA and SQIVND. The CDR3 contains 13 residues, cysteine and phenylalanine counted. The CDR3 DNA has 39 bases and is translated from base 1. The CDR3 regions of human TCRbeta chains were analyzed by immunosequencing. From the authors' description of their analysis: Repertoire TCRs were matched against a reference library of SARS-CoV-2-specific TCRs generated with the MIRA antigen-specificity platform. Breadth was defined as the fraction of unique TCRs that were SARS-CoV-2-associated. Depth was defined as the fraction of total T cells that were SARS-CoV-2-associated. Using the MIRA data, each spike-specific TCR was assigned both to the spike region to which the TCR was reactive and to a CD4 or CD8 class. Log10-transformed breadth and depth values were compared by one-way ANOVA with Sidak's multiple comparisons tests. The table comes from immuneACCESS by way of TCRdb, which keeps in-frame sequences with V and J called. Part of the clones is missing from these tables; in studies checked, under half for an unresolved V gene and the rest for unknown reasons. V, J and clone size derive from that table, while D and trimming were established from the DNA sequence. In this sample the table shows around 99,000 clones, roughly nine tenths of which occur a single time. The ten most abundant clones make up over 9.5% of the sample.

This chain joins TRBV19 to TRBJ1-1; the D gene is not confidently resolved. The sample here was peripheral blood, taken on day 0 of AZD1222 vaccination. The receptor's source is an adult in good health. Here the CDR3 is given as CASSIVRTAEAFF. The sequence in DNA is TGTGCCAGTAGTATAGTACGGACGGCTGAAGCTTTCTTT.